The present entry profiles one T cell receptor (beta chain) with its context. The target of this receptor is not known. Qualities for individual bases were not recorded, and no much larger clone is one base off. The entry originates in a study of cytomegalovirus exposure and HLA in healthy donors (dated by TCRdb to about 2017). Context from the whole study: An earlier analysis of 587 of the donors reported 250 to 350 Gb of sequence data and 100 million to 130 million unique TCR beta sequences from 190 million or so T cells. Rather than drawing on any new phenotypic data, the later analysis identified candidate immune exposures from TCR beta sequences and the way those sequences occurred across donors. Among the roughly 430 genotyped donors, around 81% belonged to the genetic ancestry cluster associated with self-reported Caucasian donors. The T cell repertoires of under 700 subjects were profiled by immunosequencing and related to cytomegalovirus serostatus. Typing coverage differed by locus: A, B, C, DRB1 and DQB1 were typed in roughly 629-640 donors, DQA1 in 500 to 550, DPA1 in around 610, and DPB1 in around 490. The study was designed to test whether signatures of past pathogen exposure could be identified by cataloging public T cell receptors. Alongside the repertoire data, information on donor age, sex, ethnicity and CMV serostatus was compiled. A later analysis re-examined previously published TCR beta repertoires from about 670 donors and added high-resolution HLA genotyping to investigate patterns of TCR occurrence. A later genetic analysis used genome-wide SNP genotypes for about three fifths of the 666 donors, treating that subset as a discovery cohort. To predict cytomegalovirus infection status, the study combined high-throughput TCR immunosequencing, statistical association of individual TCRs with disease status, and machine learning. Roughly 5 DR-DQ haplotypes were treated as single units for association and clustering because of strong linkage in the cohort. In an earlier analysis of 550 to 700 of the donors, high-throughput TCR beta sequencing was used to judge whether each TCR beta V gene segment behaved as functional or pseudogenic. HLA typing covered class I and class II loci at four-digit resolution. Besides the first cohort of roughly 640 subjects, a separate validation cohort made up of over a hundred different subjects was used. An early release covering some 640 HLA-typed donors comprised around 300 gigabases of sequencing data and 65 million to 100 million unique TCR sequences. On average, about 200,000 unique TCR beta nucleotide sequences were sequenced per donor among 398 genotyped donors of the cohort, with about 19% of those sequences being non-productive. All discovery cohort repertoires had been generated on a single sequencing platform.

Study-level results and caveats: Compared with equally common non-associated chains, HLA-associated TCR beta chains in a later analysis were more clonally expanded and had lower generation probabilities. An association between a missense DCLRE1C variant and V-gene and J-gene trimming of TCR beta chains was found in a later genetic analysis and replicated in an independent cohort. Cytomegalovirus status was reported to be diagnosed by the classifier with high specificity and sensitivity in both the original and validation cohorts. The presence/absence analyses assumed that sequencing depth was roughly uniform across donors, and that assumption may not be true. According to the authors, the approach could potentially be generalized to other disease states and immunological phenotypes. About 17 rarely observed V segments, including chromosome 9 orphons, were excluded from the earlier analysis of 550 to 700 of the donors because counts were too low. Linkage disequilibrium might explain the correlated functional status among segregating V segments, but an unknown experimental factor could not be ruled out. Compared with the roughly 700-donor mean, donors in an Asian-associated ancestry cluster had fewer N-insertions in productive TCRs, according to a later genetic analysis. The cohort was sequenced for TCR beta chains only, and without alpha or paired-chain data the features that could be detected were limited. According to a later analysis, parvovirus B19, influenza, CMV and Epstein-Barr virus appeared linked to several top co-occurrence clusters. At a false discovery rate of 0.05, a later analysis linked 16,000 or so TCR beta sequences to specific HLA alleles. The only immune exposure information available for the cohort was CMV serostatus. The sequencing pipeline was judged likely to have produced a cluster of highly shared sequence variants as a technical artifact. Three of the identified cytomegalovirus-associated TCR beta chains were confirmed in vitro to be specific for cytomegalovirus antigens. Most CMV-associated TCR beta chains appeared to be HLA-restricted in a later analysis, and the HLA associations seemed to be driven largely by CMV exposure. Broadly in line with IMGT annotations, most TCR beta V segments showed up in productive rearrangements about 87% or about 30% of the time in an earlier analysis of some 590 of the donors. The study gave a list of some 150 TCR beta chains associated with cytomegalovirus. A further reported finding was that TCR beta sequences accurately predicted the HLA-A and HLA-B alleles for most subjects in the first cohort. Because HLA typing was missing for some donors at each locus, association tests included only the typed subset. Most TCR sequences were seen in very few donors, while some public TCRs were found in many individuals. When HLA alleles, especially DR and DQ, strongly co-occurred, attributing TCR associations to individual alleles was difficult. A later analysis found that TCR association rates varied across HLA loci, with DRB1 alleles showing the most associated TCRs and HLA-C alleles the fewest.

The cohort comprised some 730 healthy bone marrow donors. At the time of sampling, every cohort member was nominally healthy, though immune exposures that went unrecorded were likely present. The donor was CMV seropositive and was included in the group of approximately 310 seropositive cohort members. A peripheral blood sample was collected from each donor, and TCR beta sequencing was performed on peripheral blood mononuclear cells. The Qiagen DNeasy Blood Extraction Kit was used to extract genomic DNA from the blood cell samples. The protocol used for the library was the immunoSEQ multiplex PCR assay. For the multiplex PCR, a mixture combining 60 forward primers for TCR Vbeta segments and 13 reverse primers for TCR Jbeta segments was used. Amplification of the CDR3 region of rearranged TCR beta genes was performed with a multiplex PCR assay on genomic DNA. The Illumina HiSeq System was used to sequence the amplified TCR beta libraries as 87-base-pair reads. The study's processing was this. A later analysis tallied around 82 million unique TCR beta chains across the 640 or so repertoires, and approximately 11 million of those chains were shared by two or more donors. A nearest-neighbor algorithm error-corrected the raw reads and collapsed the reads into unique sequences, merging closely related sequences to remove PCR and sequencing errors. V, D and J gene segments were assigned by aligning CDR3 sequences to IMGT reference sequences. For a sequence to be retained, a match of at least six nucleotides to both a V gene segment and a J gene segment was required. A rearrangement counted as productive if the CDR3 had no stop codons and remained in frame with V and J, and every other rearrangement counted as non-productive. CDR3 was defined by IMGT convention, running from the second conserved V-encoded cysteine to the conserved J-encoded phenylalanine. Sequences without an unambiguous match to a single V gene segment were excluded from the earlier analysis of about 600 of the donors. In an earlier analysis of approximately 550 of the donors, V segments were called functional above 56.7% productive rearrangements and were called segregating when the between-donor standard deviation exceeded 5%. A statistical classification framework was built for diagnosing cytomegalovirus status from the catalog of TCR beta chain sequences. V and J gene assignment, in a later analysis, came from comparing TCR nucleotide sequences with IMGT/GENE-DB human TR gene sequences. Using the TCRdist pipeline, a later analysis assigned CDR3 sequences along with most-parsimonious VDJ recombination scenarios. In a later analysis, every TCR beta chain was defined by the combination of its CDR3 amino acid sequence and its V-gene family, and reads without a unique V-gene family were dropped. As a way to deal with suspected cross-contamination and a sequencing artifact, a later analysis dropped 450 to 600 nucleotide sequences that were highly shared and had low generation probability. For each public chain, a later analysis derived a clonal expansion index from normalized ranks of inferred template counts within each repertoire. In a later analysis, generation probabilities were computed using a VDJ recombination model fitted to out-of-frame rearrangements, and the results were checked against IGoR. Hypergeometric tests were used in a later analysis to score TCR-TCR, TCR-HLA and TCR-CMV co-occurrence, with a repertoire-size bias correction applied to the TCR pairs. False discovery rates were estimated in a later analysis by permuting HLA or CMV assignments 20 times. In a later analysis, co-occurring TCRs were grouped with DBSCAN, and TCRdist sequence similarity was added when clustering was performed within HLA-allele-positive subsets. Repertoires with fewer than 30,000 or more than 120,000 public chains were left out of co-occurrence clustering, as were several repertoires with anomalous nucleotide sharing. Held by TCRdb, this immuneACCESS table contains in-frame sequences only and omits some clones. Under half of the omission traces to an unresolved V gene where checked; the cause of the rest is unknown. V and J calls and clone size are copied from that table; D and trimming were computed from the DNA. Present in this sample are some 110,000 clones, about 72% of which were seen just once. Together, the top ten hold around 4.9% of the sample.

The sequence was obtained from a man in his forties or fifties in good health and CMV-seropositive. The sample was PBMCs.

The nucleotide sequence reads TGTGCCAGCAGCCAAGAGGGGGGACTCCTACCCGACTATGGCTACACCTTC. Translated, this is CASSQEGGLLPDYGYTF. Rearrangement joined TRBV4-2 to TRBJ1-2; 5 matching bases give a weak D call of TRBD1. Trimming at the junction amounts to 0 bases on V and 3 bases on J, and the germline ends lie 17 bases apart. The CDR3 spans 17 residues, from the cysteine through the phenylalanine. Here the CDR3 DNA is all that survives: 51 bases in frame from base 1. In the germline V gene, CDR1 corresponds to LGHNA and CDR2 to YNFKEQ.